A single sample gave rise to the 5 T cell receptor beta chains below, sequenced in a study of PD-L1 blockade in urothelial cancer. Time point reported: peripheral blood 6 weeks after treatment start. Produced via immunoSEQ multiplex PCR; TCRdb's table is partial and in-frame only. The sample has 40,000 or so clones, roughly 82% seen once; the top ten hold roughly an eighth. Sequenced here: PBMCs, sampled around atezolizumab (anti-PD-L1) treatment. The origin of the receptors is a man in his fifties or sixties with urothelial cancer.

This chain links TRBV1 with TRBJ2-7; the DNA was not compared with TRBD2, the D call given in the table. TRBV1 is a pseudogene segment. CDR3 length: 15 residues. The CDR3 DNA is TGCACCAGCAGCCATTGCCTAGCGGACCCTTACGAGCAGTACTTC. Its translation: CTSSHCLADPYEQYF.

The CDR3 sequence is CASMGQGKWSIQYF. In DNA form, the CDR3 reads TGTGCCAGCATGGGACAGGGGAAATGGAGCATTCAGTACTTC. The chain is built from TRBV6-1 and TRBJ2-4, with 10 bases that match TRBD1. The V gene end was trimmed by 7 bases and the J gene end by 9 bases; junction bases not matched to a gene: 9. This CDR3 has 14 residues. Germline lookup yields CDR1 MNHNS and CDR2 SASEGT.

This clone was observed many times. The gene calls are TRBV10-2 and TRBJ1-1; 7 bases map to TRBD1. J lost 6 bases, V lost 8 bases, and 9 bases had no gene match. The CDR3 runs 13 residues. Germline CDR1 is WSHSY and CDR2 is SAAADI. CDR3 loop: CASVGGASSEAFF. Written as DNA, the CDR3 is TGCGCCAGCGTAGGGGGCGCTTCGTCTGAAGCTTTCTTT.

V gene TRBV5-1 combines with J gene TRBJ2-1, with TRBD2 identical over 8 bases. Looked up from germline, CDR1 is SGHRS and CDR2 is YFSETQ. V trimming: 0 bases; J trimming: 10 bases; junction bases outside the gene matches: 6. The CDR3 contains 14 residues. The CDR3 sequence: CASSLGAGTREQFF. DNA of the CDR3: TGCGCCAGCAGCTTGGGAGCTGGGACTAGAGAGCAGTTCTTC.

This clone was seen more than once but under ten times. The chain carries TRBV28 and TRBJ1-1; maybe TRBD1 (5 bases). Trimming removed 5 bases from V and 0 bases from J, with 10 bases in between. CDR1 is MDHEN, CDR2 SYDVKM, per germline. The CDR3 covers 14 residues. CDR3 amino acids: CASSPGNLNTEAFF. The CDR3 coding sequence is TGTGCCAGCAGTCCAGGGAACCTGAACACTGAAGCTTTCTTT.